One and the same sample provided the 28 T cell receptor beta chains below, sequenced in a study of T-cell reconstitution after alpha-beta-depleted transplantation in children. During its preparation, the TCRbeta library received unique molecular identifiers. From the PCR reads, TCRdb called clonotypes with MiXCR, one entry per CDR3 protein. The profile shows roughly 200,000 distinct CDR3 sequences, 8% to 9.5% of them singletons. The starting material was PBMCs from the stem cell graft donor, obtained from the stem cell graft. Source of these receptors: a human donor who donated a stem cell graft to a child with acute lymphoblastic leukemia.

The CDR3 DNA is TGCAGCGTTGAGAAAAAAAGCTCTGGGGCCAACGTCCTGACTTTC. It encodes CSVEKKSSGANVLTF. V is TRBV29-1 and J is TRBJ2-6; unclear D gene. CDR1 and CDR2 from the germline V gene are SQVTM and ANQGSEA. CDR3 length equals 15 residues. V shed 3 bases and J shed 0 bases, with 9 bases lying between them.

The chain uses TRBV7-9 and TRBJ2-7, with no clear D. CDR1 and CDR2 from the germline V gene are SEHNR and FQNEAQ (reference sequence). The CDR3 totals 15 residues. Trimming pared 5 bases from V and 2 bases from J, leaving 16 bases between. The DNA of the CDR3 is TGTGCCAGCAGCGCGAGATCCGGGCTCCCCTACGAGCAGTACTTC. Amino acid sequence: CASSARSGLPYEQYF.

This clonotype was seen a single time. This chain uses TRBV2 with TRBJ2-2, with D hard to call. The CDR3 consists of 14 residues. Germline V gives CDR1 SNHLY, CDR2 FYNNEI. Trimming stripped 9 bases from V and 0 bases from J, with 11 bases between. This chain's CDR3 is CARGSRSNTGELFF. In DNA form, the CDR3 reads TGTGCCAGGGGGTCTAGGTCGAACACCGGGGAGCTGTTTTTT. The full variable domain, rest sourced from reference TRBV2 and TRBJ2-2, is EPEVTQTPSHQVTQMGQEVILRCVPISNHLYFYWYRQILGQKVEFLVSFYNNEISEKSEIFDDQFSVERPDGSNFTLKIRSTKLEDSAMYFCARGSRSNTGELFFGEGSRLTVL.

This clonotype came up many times. The V gene is TRBV20-1, the J gene TRBJ2-7, with 11 positions matching TRBD1. This CDR3 is built from 14 residues. Looked up from germline, CDR1 is DFQATT and CDR2 is SNEGSKA (reference sequence). The J segment lost 3 bases and the V segment lost 5 bases, leaving 6 bases of the junction unmatched. The CDR3 loop reads CSAGQGASFYEQYF. The CDR3 nucleotides read TGCAGTGCTGGACAGGGGGCAAGTTTCTACGAGCAGTACTTC.

The sample holds many counts of this clonotype. CDR3 loop: CASSISETGELFF. DNA of the CDR3: TGTGCCAGCAGTATCAGCGAAACCGGGGAGCTGTTTTTT. This chain connects TRBV7-2 to TRBJ2-2; D gene uncertain. Germline lookup yields CDR1 SGHTA and CDR2 FQGNSA. This CDR3 is 13 amino acids long. V dropped 6 bases and J dropped 5 bases, with 10 bases sitting between them.

In this sample, this clonotype turned up a few times. The rearrangement joins TRBV7-2 to TRBJ2-3, with D unclear. The CDR3 is made up of 12 amino acids. Trimming cost V 6 bases and J 6 bases, with 10 bases left between them. Germline V gene data show CDR1 as SGHTA and CDR2 as FQGNSA. The CDR3 sequence: CASRLWKDTQYF. CDR3 in DNA: TGTGCCAGCAGACTATGGAAGGATACGCAGTATTTT.

This clonotype has a count of ten or more. The genes are TRBV12-3 or TRBV12-4 and TRBJ1-1; no reliable D call. This CDR3 is 14 amino acids long. Between the trimmed V and J ends, which lost 6 bases and 5 bases, there was a span of 16 bases. This CDR3 is CASSLNRASTEAFF. CDR3 DNA sequence: TGTGCCAGCAGCCTCAACCGGGCCTCAACTGAAGCTTTCTTT.

Many counts were recorded for this clonotype. The chain has TRBV27 and TRBJ2-6; 7 nucleotides match TRBD1. This CDR3 contains 15 residues. Per the germline V gene, CDR1 is MNHEY and CDR2 is SMNVEV (reference sequence). V shed 10 bases, J shed 2 bases, and the junction held 8 bases outside the gene matches. CDR3 sequence: CATRQGSTGANVLTF. In DNA form, the CDR3 reads TGTGCCACCAGACAGGGATCTACTGGGGCCAACGTCCTGACTTTC.

In its sample, this clonotype is medium-sized. This chain uses TRBV3-1 with TRBJ2-7; 12 nucleotides match TRBD1. The trim removed 5 bases at V and 0 bases at J, leaving 8 bases unmatched. CDR3 size: 17 residues. The V gene's germline CDR1 is LGHDT and CDR2 YNNKEL (reference sequence). The CDR3 region is CASSIRDRGLDSYEQYF. The CDR3 region has the DNA TGTGCCAGCAGCATCCGGGACAGGGGGCTTGACTCCTACGAGCAGTACTTC.

This clonotype was recorded many times. The chain employs TRBV4-3 and TRBJ2-1; D gene uncertain. The germline V gene encodes CDR1 LGHNA and CDR2 YSLEER. The V end lost 2 bases, the J end lost 6 bases, and 8 bases lay between the germline ends. The CDR3 is 13 residues long. DNA of the CDR3: TGCGCCAGCAGCCAAAAGTATAGCAATGAGCAGTTCTTC. It is translated as CASSQKYSNEQFF.

This clonotype was counted only a few times. V gene TRBV6-5 combines with J gene TRBJ1-5; 7 nucleotides align to TRBD1. The CDR3 consists of 17 residues. V gave up 2 bases and J gave up 0 bases; unmatched junction bases: 7. The V gene's germline CDR1 is MNHEY and CDR2 SVGAGI. The CDR3: CASSYPGQDNSNQPQHF. The CDR3 nucleotides read TGTGCCAGCAGTTACCCAGGACAGGATAATAGCAATCAGCCCCAGCATTTT.

CDR3 bases: TGTGCCAGCTCACCACCGGCCTTTACCTACGAGCAGTACTTC. Translating gives CASSPPAFTYEQYF. The chain uses TRBV18 and TRBJ2-7; D unresolved. The ends were cut back, 0 bases at V and 2 bases at J, with 8 bases in the middle. Germline values: CDR1 KGHSH, CDR2 LQKENI. The CDR3 sequence is 14 residues long.

This clonotype was counted between two and nine times. The chain carries TRBV29-1 and TRBJ1-1; 7 bases fit TRBD1. V shed 6 bases and J 1 base; nucleotides not matched to a gene: 5. Germline V lookup: CDR1 SQVTM, CDR2 ANQGSEA. The length of the CDR3 is 13 residues. The CDR3, as DNA: TGCAGCGTCTACGCAGGGGGGAACACTGAAGCTTTCTTT. Amino acid sequence: CSVYAGGNTEAFF.

This clonotype has only a few counts. The CDR3 sequence is CATTDRTGGYWADTQYF. Written as DNA, the CDR3 is TGTGCCACCACCGACCGGACAGGGGGCTATTGGGCAGATACGCAGTATTTT. The chain employs TRBV24-1 and TRBJ2-3, with 11 positions matching TRBD1. The V segment lost 8 bases and the J segment 4 bases; nucleotides outside the gene matches: 13. CDR3 size: 17 residues. Germline CDR1 reads KGHDR; CDR2 reads SFDVKD.

This clonotype was found a few times. The CDR3 is CASSPGTGDNSPLHF. CDR3 in DNA: TGTGCCAGCAGCCCCGGGACAGGTGATAATTCACCCCTCCACTTT. The chain uses TRBV7-6 and TRBJ1-6, with 8 bases fitting TRBD1. Trimming at V came to 5 bases and at J to 5 bases, leaving 5 bases not matched to a gene. Germline CDR1 reads SGHVS; CDR2 reads FNYEAQ. The CDR3 is 15 residues long.

This clonotype was seen repeatedly, ten times or more. The chain recombines TRBV20-1 with TRBJ2-7; D is undetermined. With 3 bases removed from V and 2 bases from J, the gap between germline ends came to 14 bases. Per germline, CDR1 DFQATT and CDR2 SNEGSKA (reference sequence). This CDR3 is 14 amino acids long. The CDR3 spells CSASPRAWPYEQYF. CDR3 DNA: TGCAGTGCTAGCCCAAGAGCTTGGCCCTACGAGCAGTACTTC.

This clonotype occurred a few times. V gene TRBV7-2 combines with J gene TRBJ1-1; TRBD1 aligns across 7 bases. The CDR3 covers 14 residues. V dropped 3 bases and J dropped 1; count of bases not matched to a gene: 2. CDR1 and CDR2 (germline): SGHTA, FQGNSA. The CDR3 here is CASSFRQGNTEAFF. For the CDR3, the DNA is TGTGCCAGCAGCTTTAGACAGGGGAACACTGAAGCTTTCTTT.

The CDR3 reads CASGSTGNYGYTF. The CDR3 coding sequence is TGTGCCAGCGGGTCGACAGGGAACTATGGCTACACCTTC. This chain uses TRBV27 with TRBJ1-2; the match to TRBD1 covers 7 bases. There are 13 residues in the CDR3. With V trimmed by 8 bases and J by 2 bases, 5 bases remained unmatched. From germline, CDR1 is MNHEY and CDR2 SMNVEV (reference sequence).

This clonotype appeared many times. The V and J genes are TRBV10-2 and TRBJ2-7; 8 positions match TRBD2. Germline V lookup: CDR1 WSHSY, CDR2 SAAADI. V gave up 10 bases and J gave up 4 bases; unmatched junction bases: 6. CDR3 length: 12 amino acids. DNA of the CDR3: TGCGCCACCCGGGGGGGCTTTTACGAGCAGTACTTC. Its translation: CATRGGFYEQYF.

The table lists this clonotype with many counts. The chain employs TRBV5-6 and TRBJ1-5, with D uncertain. Germline-derived CDR1 and CDR2 are SGHDT and YYEEEE. V lost 0 bases to trimming and J lost 4 bases, with 5 bases between them. The CDR3 sequence is 13 residues long. CDR3 DNA sequence: TGTGCCAGCAGCTTGGGTTGGAATCAGCCCCAGCATTTT. Its translation is CASSLGWNQPQHF.

This clonotype was recorded many times. The chain couples TRBV7-2 to TRBJ1-6; no clear D. Trimming removed 5 bases from V and 7 bases from J, with 12 bases in between. This CDR3 contains 14 residues. Germline loops: CDR1 SGHTA, CDR2 FQGNSA. The CDR3 sequence is CASSQTDVNSPLHF. The CDR3 bases are TGTGCCAGCAGCCAAACTGACGTAAATTCACCCCTCCACTTT.

This clonotype was counted between two and nine times. The genes are TRBV29-1 and TRBJ2-3; D call uncertain. Germline values: CDR1 SQVTM, CDR2 ANQGSEA. This CDR3 has 12 amino acids. Trimming removed 4 bases at V and 2 bases at J, with 7 bases between. The CDR3 DNA sequence: TGCAGCGTTGTCCAGCCCACAGATACGCAGTATTTT. It specifies CSVVQPTDTQYF.

This clonotype was picked up many times. The chain recombines TRBV4-1 with TRBJ2-7; D may be TRBD1 (6 bases). Germline CDR1 is MGHRA and CDR2 is YSYEKL. The CDR3 sequence is 15 residues long. Trimming took 4 bases from V and 0 from J, leaving 13 bases between them. In DNA form, the CDR3 reads TGCGCCAGCAGCCTCCGACAGGCGAACTCCTACGAGCAGTACTTC. Its translation: CASSLRQANSYEQYF.

This chain links TRBV10-1 with TRBJ1-6; D not certain. Germline V gene sequence: CDR1 WNHNN, CDR2 SYGVQD (reference sequence). The V gene lost 3 bases and the J gene lost 10 bases, with 13 bases spanning the gap. This CDR3 has 14 residues. The CDR3 nucleotides read TGCGCCAGCAGTGAAAACTGGGGAGGCTCACCCCTCCACTTT. It encodes CASSENWGGSPLHF.

This clonotype has at least ten counts. V gene TRBV12-3 or TRBV12-4 combines with J gene TRBJ1-3, with TRBD1 identical over 7 bases. CDR3 length: 14 amino acids. The V segment lost 5 bases and the J segment 1 base; nucleotides outside the gene matches: 2. The CDR3: CASSEQGSGNTIYF. The CDR3 DNA follows: TGTGCCAGCAGTGAACAGGGGTCTGGAAACACCATATATTTT.

The V call is TRBV11-3, the J call TRBJ1-1; no reliable D call. V was trimmed by 3 bases and J by 12 bases, leaving 17 bases between them. This CDR3 has 13 residues. The germline V gene has CDR1 SGHNT and CDR2 YENEEA. In DNA form, the CDR3 reads TGTGCCAGCAGCTTTGGCATGGGCCAGCCGCCTTTCTTT. Its translation: CASSFGMGQPPFF.

This chain connects TRBV28 to TRBJ2-1; the match to TRBD2 covers 12 bases. CDR3 size: 17 residues. Germline CDR1 and CDR2: MDHEN and SYDVKM. V dropped 2 bases and J dropped 7; count of bases not matched to a gene: 9. The CDR3 loop is CASSLPLAGGFGNEQFF. CDR3 nucleotides: TGTGCCAGCAGTTTACCCCTAGCGGGGGGGTTCGGGAATGAGCAGTTCTTC. Together with reference TRBV28 and TRBJ2-1, the CDR3 gives the full variable domain: DVKVTQSSRYLVKRTGEKVFLECVQDMDHENMFWYRQDPGLGLRLIYFSYDVKMKEKGDIPEGYSVSREKKERFSLILESASTNQTSMYLCASSLPLAGGFGNEQFFGPGTRLTVL.

This clonotype was detected a few times. This chain uses TRBV7-6 with TRBJ1-4; D might be TRBD1 (6 bases). Germline assignment: CDR1 SGHVS and CDR2 FNYEAQ. The CDR3 has 15 residues. V shed 0 bases and J shed 7 bases, with 12 bases lying between them. Here the CDR3 DNA reads TGTGCCAGCAGCTTAGCCGGAGGGGGTTCTGAAAAACTGTTTTTT. Residues: CASSLAGGGSEKLFF.